Sequencing of this TCR beta chain was carried out in a study of T cells in Graves' hyperthyroidism and ophthalmopathy. Authors of the study amplified TCR beta CDR3 regions from RNA transcripts. The HTBI set primed first-round TCR CDR3 RT-PCR. TCRdb analysed the multiplex PCR reads with MiXCR anew, one entry per CDR3 protein. The repertoire holds about 500,000 distinct CDR3 sequences, with 13% to 15% as singletons. This clonotype has ten or more counts. The CDR3 extends over 11 amino acids. The V and J ends lost 7 bases and 3 bases respectively, with 5 bases between them. Uncontrolled infection, other autoimmune disease, pregnancy and lactation each barred patients from inclusion.

The chain recombines TRBV12-3 or TRBV12-4 with TRBJ2-3; D gene ambiguous. Sample: blood. The TCR was taken from a woman younger than 35 with Graves' hyperthyroidism. CDR3: CASTLTDTQYF. In DNA form, the CDR3 reads TGTGCCAGCACCCTGACAGATACGCAGTATTTT.